This TCR beta chain was captured by sequencing in a study of T cell responses to AZD1222 COVID-19 vaccine. Points from the study as a whole: Every sample of the repertoires postdated the peak T cell response.

A remark on this clone: What it recognizes is unknown.

Sequencing was performed with immunoSEQ multiplex PCR; in TCRdb, only in-frame clones are kept and a portion is missing. The profile covers roughly 140,000 clones, with under 95% appearing a single time and 5% taken by the ten largest. The CDR3 extends over 16 amino acids. Germline CDR1 is LNHDA and CDR2 is SQIVND (reference sequence). Trimming took off 4 bases at V and 6 bases at J, with 18 bases between the two ends. This specimen was peripheral blood, taken on day 0 of AZD1222 vaccination. V gene TRBV19 combines with J gene TRBJ2-2, with a possible D match to TRBD2 (6 bases). This receptor was identified in an adult in good health. CDR3 DNA: TGTGCCAGTAGTACCATAAGCGGGTTCAACGCCGGGGAGCTGTTTTTT. Its protein is CASSTISGFNAGELFF. The variable domain in full, with the rest retrieved from reference TRBV19 and TRBJ2-2, is DGGITQSPKYLFRKEGQNVTLSCEQNLNHDAMYWYRQDPGQGLRLIYYSQIVNDFQKGDIAEGYSVSREKKESFPLTVTSAQKNPTAFYLCASSTISGFNAGELFFGEGSRLTVL.